The source of this T cell receptor (beta chain) is a study of cytomegalovirus exposure and HLA in healthy donors. The PCR contained 60 Vbeta and 13 Jbeta primers. The data were produced by immunoSEQ multiplex PCR, yet TCRdb's version contains in-frame clones alone and is incomplete. The repertoire holds 90,000 to 120,000 clones, with 74% as singletons. This CDR3 spans 16 amino acids. Germline values: CDR1 MRHNA, CDR2 SNTAGT. V lost 4 bases and J lost 9, with 22 bases in between. The sample comprised PBMCs. The rearrangement uses TRBV6-4 and TRBJ1-5; TRBD1 might be the D (6 bases). The receptor was isolated from a woman aged 40 to 49 in good health and CMV-seropositive. CDR3 in amino acids: CASSAGDKGCSRPQHF. Here the CDR3 DNA reads TGTGCCAGCAGTGCAGGGGACAAAGGTTGTAGTAGGCCCCAGCATTTT.